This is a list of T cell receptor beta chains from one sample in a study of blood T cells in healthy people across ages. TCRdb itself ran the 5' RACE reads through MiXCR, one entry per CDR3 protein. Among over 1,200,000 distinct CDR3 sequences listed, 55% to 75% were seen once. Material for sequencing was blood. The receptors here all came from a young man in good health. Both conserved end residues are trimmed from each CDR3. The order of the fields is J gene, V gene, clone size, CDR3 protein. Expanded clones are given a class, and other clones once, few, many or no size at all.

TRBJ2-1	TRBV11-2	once	ASRRLGSYNEQF
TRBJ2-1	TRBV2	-	AGGGVAETSYNEQF
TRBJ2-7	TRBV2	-	ASTESAGSSSSYEQY
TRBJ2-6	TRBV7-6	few	ASSLVATAGANVLT
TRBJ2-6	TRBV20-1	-	SAKGSSGANVLT
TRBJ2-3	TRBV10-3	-	AIGGTQY
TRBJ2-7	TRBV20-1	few	SAIPATNTYEQY
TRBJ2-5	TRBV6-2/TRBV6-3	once	ASREPGGKETQY
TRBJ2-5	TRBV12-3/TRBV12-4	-	ASSFRLIPETQY
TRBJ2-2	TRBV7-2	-	ASSLNFGELF
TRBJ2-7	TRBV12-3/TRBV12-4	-	ASSLAGDRAYEQY
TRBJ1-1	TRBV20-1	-	STTPSGTTEAF
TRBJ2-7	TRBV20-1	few	SATPSRLAGPNSYEQY
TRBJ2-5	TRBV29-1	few	SVVTSGSETQY
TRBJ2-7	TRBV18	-	ASSAGVDSYEQY
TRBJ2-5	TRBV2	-	ASSGASQETQY
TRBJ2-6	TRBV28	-	ASSFGTAGANVLT